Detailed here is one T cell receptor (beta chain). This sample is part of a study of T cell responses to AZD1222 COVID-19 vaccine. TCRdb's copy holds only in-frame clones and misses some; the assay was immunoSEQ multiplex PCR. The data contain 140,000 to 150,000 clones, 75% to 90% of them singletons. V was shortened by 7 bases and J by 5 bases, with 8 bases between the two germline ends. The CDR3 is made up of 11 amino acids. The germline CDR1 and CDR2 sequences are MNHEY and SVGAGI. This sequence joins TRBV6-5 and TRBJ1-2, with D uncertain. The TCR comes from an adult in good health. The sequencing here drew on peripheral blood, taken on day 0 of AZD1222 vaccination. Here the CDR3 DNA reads TGTGCCAGCAATGGGAATTATGGCTACACCTTC. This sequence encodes CASNGNYGYTF.